These T cell receptor beta chains were read from a single sample in a study of blood T cell repertoires in COVID-19. Clones were sequenced by immunoSEQ multiplex PCR, and TCRdb holds only the in-frame ones, with some missing. The table shows approximately 400,000 clones, with more than 70% occurring only once. The sequencing sample was made of PBMCs or T cells enriched from blood (not recorded which). The receptors come from a woman aged 18-29 years who had recovered from COVID-19. Both conserved end residues are part of each CDR3. The D gene is left open where the match is weak. Size is stated for part of the rows, as once, few or many counts, or as a class when the clone is expanded.

v_gene	j_gene	abundance	d_gene	CDR3aa	CDR3nt
TRBV18	TRBJ1-6	NA	NA	CASSPEQLAAGSPLHF	TGTGCCAGCTCACCCGAGCAATTGGCGGCGGGTTCACCCCTCCACTTT
TRBV6-2/TRBV6-3	TRBJ1-1	NA	TRBD1	CASSRQGDSTEAFF	TGTGCCAGCAGTCGACAGGGGGACTCCACTGAAGCTTTCTTT
TRBV6-1	TRBJ1-5	once	NA	CASSEGGRAAPQHF	TGTGCCAGCAGTGAAGGAGGCAGGGCGGCGCCCCAGCATTTT
TRBV6-5	TRBJ1-5	NA	TRBD1	CASRRQGFNQPQHF	TGTGCCAGCAGAAGACAGGGGTTCAATCAGCCCCAGCATTTT
TRBV9	TRBJ1-1	NA	NA	CASSVVPDGGAFF	TGTGCCAGCAGCGTAGTCCCGGACGGGGGAGCTTTCTTT
TRBV4-1	TRBJ2-7	NA	TRBD2	CASSQLAGEGYEQYF	TGCGCCAGCAGCCAACTAGCGGGGGAAGGTTACGAGCAGTACTTC
TRBV7-3	TRBJ1-1	NA	NA	CASRNRPYTEAFF	TGTGCCAGCAGAAACAGACCCTACACTGAAGCTTTCTTT
TRBV10-2	TRBJ2-1	NA	TRBD2	CAIAFGGSGGTSVYNEQFF	TGCGCCATCGCCTTTGGAGGTAGCGGGGGGACTTCGGTCTACAATGAGCAGTTCTTC
TRBV7-8	TRBJ2-5	NA	NA	CASTISGGRQETQYF	TGTGCCAGCACCATCTCCGGGGGGCGGCAAGAGACCCAGTACTTC
TRBV11-1	TRBJ2-1	NA	TRBD1	CASSLSGQGAWDEQFF	TGTGCCAGCAGCCTATCAGGACAGGGGGCATGGGATGAGCAGTTCTTC
TRBV7-3	TRBJ2-2	NA	TRBD1	CASSLFGTGVPGELFF	TGTGCCAGCAGCTTATTCGGGACAGGGGTTCCCGGGGAGCTGTTTTTT
TRBV10-2	TRBJ1-6	few	NA	CASRGDGSSYNSPLHF	TGCGCCAGCAGGGGAGACGGGAGCTCCTATAATTCACCCCTCCACTTT
TRBV27	TRBJ2-7	once	TRBD1	CASRLTGPYEQYF	TGTGCCAGCCGCTTGACAGGGCCCTACGAGCAGTACTTC
TRBV29-1	TRBJ2-5	NA	TRBD2	CSVDSGLAGAGTQYF	TGCAGCGTTGATAGTGGGTTAGCGGGGGCAGGGACCCAGTACTTC
TRBV18	TRBJ1-6	NA	TRBD1	CASSPRQGGNSPLHF	TGTGCCAGCTCACCAAGGCAGGGGGGCAATTCACCCCTCCACTTT
TRBV7-9	TRBJ1-5	NA	NA	CASSPGQYSNQPQHF	TGTGCCAGCAGCCCCGGACAGTATAGCAATCAGCCCCAGCATTTT
TRBV5-1	TRBJ1-4	NA	TRBD1	CASSPQGAHEKLFF	TGCGCCAGCAGCCCACAGGGGGCGCATGAAAAACTGTTTTTT
TRBV6-5	TRBJ1-5	NA	TRBD1	CASIGGTGGSQPQHF	TGTGCCAGCATCGGAGGGACAGGGGGATCTCAGCCCCAGCATTTT
TRBV27	TRBJ1-1	NA	TRBD1	CASSSRTGGWNTEAFF	TGTGCCAGCAGTTCAAGGACAGGGGGTTGGAACACTGAAGCTTTCTTT
TRBV7-6	TRBJ1-1	once	TRBD1	CASSEDRELTEAFF	TGTGCCAGCAGCGAAGACAGGGAGCTCACTGAAGCTTTCTTT
TRBV5-5	TRBJ1-3	NA	NA	CASSFTGNSGNTIYF	TGTGCCAGCAGCTTTACAGGAAACTCTGGAAACACCATATATTTT
TRBV11-3	TRBJ2-1	NA	NA	CASSLRSGTYNEQFF	TGTGCCAGCAGCCTGCGTAGCGGAACCTACAATGAGCAGTTCTTC
TRBV3-1/TRBV3-2	TRBJ1-6	NA	NA	CASSQESALHF	TGTGCCAGCAGCCAAGAGTCGGCCCTCCACTTT
TRBV4-1	TRBJ2-1	NA	NA	CASSQAQGGFYEQFF	TGCGCCAGCAGCCAAGCTCAGGGTGGATTCTATGAGCAGTTCTTC
TRBV4-1	TRBJ2-7	NA	TRBD1	CASSPSTGGRLYEQYF	TGCGCCAGCAGCCCCTCGACAGGGGGCCGTTTATACGAGCAGTACTTC
TRBV6-5	TRBJ1-1	NA	NA	CASSYSYRVTEAFF	TGTGCCAGCAGTTACTCGTACAGGGTAACTGAAGCTTTCTTT
TRBV7-9	TRBJ2-3	NA	NA	CASSLPQGGTDTQYF	TGTGCCAGCAGCTTACCACAGGGAGGGACAGATACGCAGTATTTT
TRBV7-9	TRBJ1-5	few	TRBD1	CASSRGTGDVNQPQHF	TGTGCCAGCAGCAGGGGGACAGGGGACGTCAATCAGCCCCAGCATTTT
TRBV27	TRBJ2-7	NA	TRBD1	CASSVLGTGGSEQYF	TGTGCCAGCAGTGTTCTGGGGACAGGGGGCTCCGAGCAGTACTTC